The T cell receptor beta chain under discussion was sequenced for a study of CD8 T cells in Susac syndrome. Germline CDR1 and CDR2: LNHDA and SQIVND (reference sequence). V was cut by 6 bases and J by 3 bases, with 21 bases left in between. CDR3 length: 16 residues. RNA was extracted with the RNeasy kit, and a quantity of about 0.5 to 1 ug was reverse transcribed using random hexamers. The method of amplification for TCR beta CDR3 was immunoSEQ multiplex PCR, covering 54 Vbeta and 13 Jbeta. MiXCR, run by TCRdb on the immunoSEQ multiplex PCR reads, gives a single entry per CDR3 protein. The data contain a few hundred thousand distinct CDR3 sequences, 95% of them seen just once; the ten biggest clones take up 0.095%. About this clonotype itself: The antigen is unknown.

Findings and limits, study-wide: It was acknowledged in the study that its TCR sequencing and HLA analysis involved a relatively small number of individuals.

Specimen: CD4+ T cells from PBMCs. The V call is TRBV19, the J call TRBJ2-7, with D tentatively TRBD2 (5 bases). The TCR sequence derives from a human donor with multiple sclerosis. CDR3 nucleotide sequence: TGTGCCAGTAGCGGGGAATCGAGCCGAATCAGCTACGAGCAGTACTTC. Its translation is CASSGESSRISYEQYF.